This TCR beta chain was observed in a study of T cell changes during pregnancy in multiple sclerosis. The method was immunoSEQ multiplex PCR; TCRdb's version includes in-frame clones alone and lacks a portion of them. The repertoire has fewer than 150,000 clones, roughly 95% of them found once; the top ten carry 0.44%. Trimming at V came to 6 bases and at J to 6 bases, leaving 6 bases not matched to a gene. This CDR3 has 14 residues. CDR1 and CDR2 from the germline V gene are WSHSY and SAAADI. The sample consisted of peripheral blood, taken after pregnancy. The V call is TRBV10-2, the J call TRBJ2-7; 12 bases match TRBD2. This sequence originates from a female donor with multiple sclerosis, enrolled in a pregnancy study. In DNA form, the CDR3 reads TGCGCCAGCAGGAAACTAGCGGGAGGCGGCGAGCAGTACTTC. Encoded protein: CASRKLAGGGEQYF.